The 6 T cell receptor beta chains given below trace back to one sample, sequenced in a study of cytomegalovirus exposure and HLA in healthy donors. This PCR relied on a set of 60 Vbeta primers and 13 Jbeta primers. Using immunoSEQ multiplex PCR, the repertoire was profiled, and TCRdb retains in-frame clones only, with some absent. This table has roughly 150,000 clones, roughly 80% appearing once. The sequencing sample was made of PBMCs. The source of these receptors is a boy between 2 and 15 years old in good health and CMV-seronegative.

To note about this clone: A read error may produce the germline difference seen at one junction end. This chain links TRBV20-1 with TRBJ1-2, with 9 bases identical to TRBD1. This CDR3 has 11 amino acids. Germline CDR1 is DFQATT and CDR2 is SNEGSKA (reference sequence). CDR3 sequence reads: CRVVEQGAGVF. The CDR3, as DNA: TGCAGAGTCGTAGAACAGGGGGCAGGGGTCTTC.

This clone was counted only a few times. The CDR3 DNA is TGCGCCAGCAGCCAAGAGGGGCTTAGCTCCTACAATGAGCAGTTCTTC. Protein product: CASSQEGLSSYNEQFF. The chain carries TRBV4-3 and TRBJ2-1; tentative D call: TRBD1 (5 bases). Trimming removed 0 bases at V and 0 bases at J, with 9 bases between. Germline-derived CDR1 and CDR2 are LGHNA and YSLEER. This CDR3 has 16 amino acids.

This chain links TRBV6-5 with TRBJ1-1; D ambiguous. Trimming removed 4 bases from V and 5 bases from J, with 5 bases in between. The CDR3 runs 11 residues. Germline assignment: CDR1 MNHEY and CDR2 SVGAGI. The CDR3 DNA follows: TGTGCCAGCAGTTCCGTTACTGAAGCTTTCTTT. This encodes CASSSVTEAFF.

This clone was observed once. The chain is built from TRBV11-3 and TRBJ2-1; TRBD1 aligns across 9 bases. Germline assignment: CDR1 SGHNT and CDR2 YENEEA. CDR3 size: 13 residues. V dropped 5 bases and J dropped 11; count of bases not matched to a gene: 7. The CDR3 here is CASSPTNRGQQFF. The DNA of the CDR3 is TGTGCCAGCAGCCCTACAAACAGGGGGCAGCAGTTCTTC.

This clone was seen only once. CDR3 bases: TGTGCCAGCAGCTTAGCGGTTGGAGGGGCCAGAGGGGCTAACTATGGCTACACCTTC. It is translated as CASSLAVGGARGANYGYTF. The chain is built from TRBV7-9 and TRBJ1-2, with TRBD1 as a possible D gene (5 bases). In germline, CDR1 is SEHNR, CDR2 FQNEAQ (reference sequence). The V end was cut by 0 bases, the J end by 0 bases, with 20 bases between. The length of the CDR3 is 19 residues.

J is TRBJ2-7 and V is TRBV15, with 8 bases matching TRBD1. This CDR3 has 17 residues. V gave up 0 bases and J gave up 5 bases; unmatched junction bases: 12. The germline V gene encodes CDR1 LNHNV and CDR2 YYDKDF (reference sequence). This CDR3 reads CATSRESQGAGLHEQYF. The CDR3 nucleotides are TGTGCCACCAGCAGAGAAAGCCAGGGGGCAGGGCTCCACGAGCAGTACTTC.